This entry describes one T cell receptor (beta chain). This record belongs to a study of blood T cell repertoires in COVID-19. The wider study: T cells, B-cell-depleted T cells, or PBMCs supplied cDNA or gDNA.

The CDR3 totals 14 residues. The ends were cut back, 6 bases at V and 2 bases at J, with 11 bases in the middle. Germline loops: CDR1 MGHDK, CDR2 SYGVNS. Authors' methods: Amplification with reference gene primers provided the estimates of nucleated cell counts. Clones were sequenced by immunoSEQ multiplex PCR, and TCRdb holds only the in-frame ones, with some missing. V and J calls and clone size are as listed in that table; D and trimming were resolved from the DNA. The table shows around 78,000 clones, with over 80% occurring only once. The clonotype comes from a man aged 50-59 years with active COVID-19. Sample: peripheral blood. The chain employs TRBV25-1 and TRBJ1-5; D call uncertain. The CDR3 reads CASRPSGGNQPQHF. The CDR3, as DNA: TGTGCCAGCAGGCCATCCGGGGGCAATCAGCCCCAGCATTTT.